This T cell receptor (beta chain) was recovered during a study of PD-L1 blockade in urothelial cancer. Generated by immunoSEQ multiplex PCR, the TCRdb table keeps only in-frame clones and is missing some. The repertoire has some 110,000 clones, 91% of them found once; the top ten carry 3.5% to 4.5%. The CDR3 sequence is 15 residues long. The J segment lost 5 bases and the V segment lost 4 bases, leaving 9 bases of the junction unmatched. Germline loops: CDR1 MDHEN, CDR2 SYDVKM. As for time point: peripheral blood 6 weeks after treatment start. Enrolled patients showed locally advanced or metastatic urothelial carcinoma. Sampling of each patient yielded between 1 and 8 specimens, collected pretreatment and on-treatment.

This specimen was PBMCs, taken around atezolizumab (anti-PD-L1) treatment. This receptor was identified in a man aged 55 to 70 with urothelial cancer. V and J are TRBV28 and TRBJ1-1, with 8 bases identical to TRBD1. The CDR3 DNA sequence: TGTGCCAGCAGTTCTCCGCAGGGGGCGAGTACTGAAGCTTTCTTT. Its protein product is CASSSPQGASTEAFF.